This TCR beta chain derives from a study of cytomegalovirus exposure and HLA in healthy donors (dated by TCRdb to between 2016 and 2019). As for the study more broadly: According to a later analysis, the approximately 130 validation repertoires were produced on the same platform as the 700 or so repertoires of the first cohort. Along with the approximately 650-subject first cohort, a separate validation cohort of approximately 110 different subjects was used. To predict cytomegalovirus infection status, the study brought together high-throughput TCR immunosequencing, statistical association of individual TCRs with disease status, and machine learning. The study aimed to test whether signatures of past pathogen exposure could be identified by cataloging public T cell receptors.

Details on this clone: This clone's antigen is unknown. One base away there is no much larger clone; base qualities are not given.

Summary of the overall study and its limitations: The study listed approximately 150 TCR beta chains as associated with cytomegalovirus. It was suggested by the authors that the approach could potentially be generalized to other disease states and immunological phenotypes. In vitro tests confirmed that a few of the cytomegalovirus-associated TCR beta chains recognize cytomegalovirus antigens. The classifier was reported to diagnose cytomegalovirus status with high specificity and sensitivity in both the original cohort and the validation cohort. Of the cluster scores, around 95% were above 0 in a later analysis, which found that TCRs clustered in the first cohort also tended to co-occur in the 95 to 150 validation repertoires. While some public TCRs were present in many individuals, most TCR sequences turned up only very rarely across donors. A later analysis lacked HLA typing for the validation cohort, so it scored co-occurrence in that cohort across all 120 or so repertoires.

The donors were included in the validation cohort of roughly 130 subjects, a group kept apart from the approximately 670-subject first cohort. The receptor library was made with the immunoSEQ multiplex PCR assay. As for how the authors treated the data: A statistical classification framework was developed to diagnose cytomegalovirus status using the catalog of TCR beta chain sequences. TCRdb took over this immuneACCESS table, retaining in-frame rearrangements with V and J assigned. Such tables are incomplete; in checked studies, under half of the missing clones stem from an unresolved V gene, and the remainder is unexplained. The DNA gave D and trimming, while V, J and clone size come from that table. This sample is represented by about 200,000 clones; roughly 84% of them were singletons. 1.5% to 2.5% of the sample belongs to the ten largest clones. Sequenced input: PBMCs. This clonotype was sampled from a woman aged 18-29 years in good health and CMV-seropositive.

The CDR3 has the sequence CASSLGGGGTEAFF. Read as DNA, the sequence is TGTGCCAGCAGCCTGGGGGGCGGGGGCACTGAAGCTTTCTTT. Recombination connected TRBV9 to TRBJ1-1; possibly the D gene is TRBD1, per 6 matching bases. Deletion took 4 bases off V and 4 bases off J, with a span of 14 bases between the germline ends. From the cysteine through the phenylalanine, the CDR3 covers 14 amino acids. Of the read, only the CDR3 DNA is kept; its 42 bases are in frame from base 1. As encoded in the germline V gene, CDR1 is SGDLS while CDR2 is YYNGEE. This CDR3, with the reference TRBV9 and TRBJ1-1 proteins standing in past its ends, gives the full variable domain DSGVTQTPKHLITATGQRVTLRCSPRSGDLSVYWYQQSLDQGLQFLIQYYNGEERAKGNILERFSAQQFPDLHSELNLSSLELGDSALYFCASSLGGGGTEAFFGQGTRLTVV.